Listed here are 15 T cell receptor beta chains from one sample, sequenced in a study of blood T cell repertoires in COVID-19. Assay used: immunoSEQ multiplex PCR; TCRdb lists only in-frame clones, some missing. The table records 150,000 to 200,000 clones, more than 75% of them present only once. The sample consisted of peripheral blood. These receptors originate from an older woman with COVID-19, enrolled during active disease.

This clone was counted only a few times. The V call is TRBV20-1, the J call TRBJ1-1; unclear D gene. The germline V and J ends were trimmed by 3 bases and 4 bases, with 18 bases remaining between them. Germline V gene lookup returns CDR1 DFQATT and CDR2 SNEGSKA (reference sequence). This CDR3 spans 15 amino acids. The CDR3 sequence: CSASRKPGLGTEAFF. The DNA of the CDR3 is TGCAGTGCTAGTCGAAAACCTGGACTAGGCACTGAAGCTTTCTTT.

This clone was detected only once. The CDR3 coding sequence is TGTGCCATCAGTGACTCTTTACAGGGCTACGAGCAGTACGTC. This codes for CAISDSLQGYEQYV. The J gene is TRBJ2-7, the V gene TRBV10-3, with D perhaps TRBD1 (6 bases). The CDR3 extends over 14 amino acids. From germline, CDR1 is ENHRY and CDR2 SYGVKD. The V gene lost 3 bases and the J gene lost 3 bases, with 12 bases spanning the gap.

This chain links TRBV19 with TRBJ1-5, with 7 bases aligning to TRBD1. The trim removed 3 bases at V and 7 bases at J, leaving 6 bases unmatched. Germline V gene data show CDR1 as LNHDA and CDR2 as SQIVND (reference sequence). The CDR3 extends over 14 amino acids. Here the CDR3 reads CASSIGGGGQPQHF. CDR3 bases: TGTGCCAGTAGTATCGGAGGGGGCGGACAGCCCCAGCATTTT.

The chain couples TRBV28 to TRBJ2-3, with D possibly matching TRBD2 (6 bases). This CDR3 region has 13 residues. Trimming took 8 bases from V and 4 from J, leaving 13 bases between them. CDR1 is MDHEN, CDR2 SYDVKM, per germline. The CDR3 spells CASGRGGPDTQYF. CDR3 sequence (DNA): TGTGCCAGCGGGCGGGGAGGTCCAGATACGCAGTATTTT.

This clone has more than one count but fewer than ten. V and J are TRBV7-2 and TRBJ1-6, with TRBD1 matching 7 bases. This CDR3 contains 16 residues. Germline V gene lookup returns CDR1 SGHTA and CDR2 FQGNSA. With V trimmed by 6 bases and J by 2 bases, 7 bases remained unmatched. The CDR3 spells CASSQRGLPYNSPLHF. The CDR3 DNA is TGTGCCAGCAGTCAAAGGGGGCTACCCTATAATTCACCCCTCCACTTT.

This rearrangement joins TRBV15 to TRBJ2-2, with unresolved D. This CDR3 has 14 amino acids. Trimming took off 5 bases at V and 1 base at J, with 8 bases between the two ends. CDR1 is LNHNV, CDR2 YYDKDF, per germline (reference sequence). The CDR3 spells CATSGWQNTGELFF. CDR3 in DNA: TGTGCCACCAGCGGTTGGCAGAACACCGGGGAGCTGTTTTTT.

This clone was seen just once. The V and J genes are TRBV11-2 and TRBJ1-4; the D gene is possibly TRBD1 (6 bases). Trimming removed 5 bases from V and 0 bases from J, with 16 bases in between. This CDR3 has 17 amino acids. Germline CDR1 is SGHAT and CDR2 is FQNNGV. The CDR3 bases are TGTGCCAGCAGCCTGGGACATCTACCTGCAACTAATGAAAAACTGTTTTTT. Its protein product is CASSLGHLPATNEKLFF.

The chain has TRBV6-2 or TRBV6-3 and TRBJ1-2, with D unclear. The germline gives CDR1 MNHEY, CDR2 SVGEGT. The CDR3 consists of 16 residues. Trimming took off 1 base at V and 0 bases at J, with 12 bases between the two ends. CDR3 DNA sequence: TGTGCCAGCAGTTACTATCAGGATTGGGCTAACTATGGCTACACCTTC. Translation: CASSYYQDWANYGYTF.

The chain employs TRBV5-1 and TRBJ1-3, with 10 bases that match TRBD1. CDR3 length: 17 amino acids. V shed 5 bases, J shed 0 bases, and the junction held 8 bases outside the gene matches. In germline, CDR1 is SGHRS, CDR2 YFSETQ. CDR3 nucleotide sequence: TGCGCCAGCAGTCGTACGACAGGGGGCACCTCTGGAAACACCATATATTTT. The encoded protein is CASSRTTGGTSGNTIYF.

This chain's CDR3 is CASSESGQRYEQYV. CDR3 nucleotides: TGCGCCAGCAGTGAGTCAGGGCAGCGGTACGAGCAGTACGTC. V is TRBV10-2 and J is TRBJ2-7; D might be TRBD2 (5 bases). The germline V gene has CDR1 WSHSY and CDR2 SAAADI. V was cut by 0 bases and J by 4 bases, with 10 bases left in between. CDR3 size: 14 residues.

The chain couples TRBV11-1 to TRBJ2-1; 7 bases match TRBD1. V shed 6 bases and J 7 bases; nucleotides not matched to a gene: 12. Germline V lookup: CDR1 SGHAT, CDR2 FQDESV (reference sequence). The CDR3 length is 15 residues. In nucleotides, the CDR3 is TGTGCCAGCAGAAACAAAAGACAGGGATCAAATGAGCAGTTCTTC. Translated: CASRNKRQGSNEQFF. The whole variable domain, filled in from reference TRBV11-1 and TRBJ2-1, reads EAEVAQSPRYKITEKSQAVAFWCDPISGHATLYWYRQILGQGPELLVQFQDESVVDDSQLPKDRFSAERLKGVDSTLKIQPAELGDSAMYLCASRNKRQGSNEQFFGPGTRLTVL.

CDR3 protein: CASSPGTSGREQYF. The DNA for the CDR3 is TGTGCCAGCAGCCCCGGGACTAGCGGGAGGGAGCAGTACTTC. The rearrangement uses TRBV9 and TRBJ2-7; 15 bases align to TRBD2. Trimming at V came to 4 bases and at J to 7 bases, leaving 3 bases not matched to a gene. Germline V gene lookup returns CDR1 SGDLS and CDR2 YYNGEE. The CDR3 runs to 14 residues.

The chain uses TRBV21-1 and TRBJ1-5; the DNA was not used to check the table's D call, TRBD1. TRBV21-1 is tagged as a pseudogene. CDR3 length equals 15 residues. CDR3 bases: TGTGCCAGCAGCAAAGAAGAGGGGGCTAATCAGCCCCAGCATTTT. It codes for CASSKEEGANQPQHF.

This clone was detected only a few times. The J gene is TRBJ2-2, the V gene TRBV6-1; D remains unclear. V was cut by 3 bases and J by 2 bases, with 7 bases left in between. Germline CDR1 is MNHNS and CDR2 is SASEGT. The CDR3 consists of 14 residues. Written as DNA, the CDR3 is TGTGCCAGCAGTGAGTTAGCTAACACCGGGGAGCTGTTTTTT. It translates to CASSELANTGELFF.

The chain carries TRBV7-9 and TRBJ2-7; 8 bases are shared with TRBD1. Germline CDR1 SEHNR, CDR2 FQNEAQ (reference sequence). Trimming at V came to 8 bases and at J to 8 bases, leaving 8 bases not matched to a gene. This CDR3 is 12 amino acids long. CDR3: CASSGTGGKQYF. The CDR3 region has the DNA TGTGCCAGCTCCGGAACAGGGGGTAAGCAGTACTTC.